The next 18 T cell receptor beta chains were all read from a single sample in a study of blood T cells in healthy people across ages. Next came a second PCR, run for 7 to 11 cycles, which used a sample-barcoded 5' primer along with a J-beta primer mix. TCRdb independently ran MiXCR on the 5' RACE reads; one entry per CDR3 protein. The table lists hundreds of thousands of distinct CDR3 sequences, 45% to 70% of them singletons, with more than 25% in the top ten. The material sequenced was blood. The receptors originated from a man aged 40-55 years in good health.

For this clonotype: A much larger clone lies one base from this, so it may be a read error. The CDR3 DNA sequence: TGTGCCAGCAGCGTGGGACTAGCGGCCTACGAGCAGTTCTTC. Protein: CASSVGLAAYEQFF. The chain has TRBV7-2 and TRBJ2-1; the match to TRBD2 covers 11 bases. The CDR3 extends over 14 amino acids. The trim removed 5 bases at V and 10 bases at J, leaving 7 bases unmatched. In germline, CDR1 is SGHTA, CDR2 FQGNSA.

This clonotype was picked up many times. The chain carries TRBV10-3 and TRBJ2-5; TRBD2 agrees at 8 bases. The ends lost 3 bases at V and 4 bases at J; junction bases unmatched: 7. From germline, CDR1 is ENHRY and CDR2 SYGVKD. CDR3 length: 15 amino acids. CDR3 sequence reads: CAISDGLASRETQYF. The CDR3 bases are TGTGCCATCAGTGACGGACTAGCATCACGAGAGACCCAGTACTTC.

Only a few counts were recorded for this clonotype. The chain is built from TRBV27 and TRBJ1-2; D gene ambiguous. V lost 4 bases, J lost 2 bases, and 8 bases lay in between. This CDR3 comprises 13 residues. In germline, CDR1 is MNHEY, CDR2 SMNVEV (reference sequence). The CDR3 spells CASSSESNYGYTF. In DNA form, the CDR3 reads TGTGCCAGCAGTTCCGAGTCGAACTATGGCTACACCTTC.

This clonotype has a handful of counts. The chain uses TRBV7-9 and TRBJ2-5, with D possibly being TRBD1 (6 bases). TRBJ2-7 matches the DNA end more closely, so the J call is doubtful. The CDR3 is 14 residues long. Germline CDR1 reads SEHNR; CDR2 reads FQNEAQ (reference sequence). In DNA, the CDR3 is TGTGCCAGCAGCTTGGCACAGGGTGCCGCCGAGCAGTACTTC. Protein product: CASSLAQGAAEQYF.

The CDR3 DNA sequence: TGTGCCACCGGCGAGGGACAGGGCTCTCTGCAGTACTTC. Translating it yields CATGEGQGSLQYF. The chain employs TRBV24-1 and TRBJ2-7; TRBD1 matches at 9 bases. Trimming took 9 bases from V and 9 from J; bases not matched to a gene: 11. Germline V CDR1 and CDR2: KGHDR, SFDVKD. The CDR3 is 13 residues long.

The chain links TRBV9 to TRBJ2-3; D remains unclear. The ends were cut back, 0 bases at V and 6 bases at J, with 20 bases in the middle. CDR3 length equals 17 residues. Germline CDR1 reads SGDLS; CDR2 reads YYNGEE. In nucleotides, the CDR3 is TGTGCCAGCAGCGTAGGCCCAGGCAGACTGGGCGGTGATACGCAGTATTTT. Amino acid sequence: CASSVGPGRLGGDTQYF.

This clonotype was seen more than once but under ten times. The J gene is TRBJ2-7, the V gene TRBV12-3 or TRBV12-4; TRBD1 might be the D (6 bases). V was cut by 6 bases and J by 2 bases, with 11 bases left in between. The CDR3 has 13 residues. CDR3: CASSPGAPYEQYF. The CDR3 nucleotides read TGTGCCAGCAGCCCAGGGGCCCCCTACGAGCAGTACTTC.

The chain joins TRBV4-1 to TRBJ2-7; D perhaps matches TRBD1 (6 bases). V was pared by 3 bases and J by 5 bases, with 14 bases between. There are 14 residues in the CDR3. Germline lookup yields CDR1 MGHRA and CDR2 YSYEKL. The CDR3 sequence is CASSQGAYDDEQYF. CDR3 nucleotides: TGCGCCAGCAGCCAGGGGGCCTACGATGACGAGCAGTACTTC.

The V gene is TRBV10-3, the J gene TRBJ2-1; perhaps TRBD2 as D (5 bases). From germline, CDR1 is ENHRY and CDR2 SYGVKD. V lost 0 bases and J lost 4, with 10 bases in between. The CDR3 sequence is 15 residues long. The DNA for the CDR3 is TGTGCCATCAGTGAGTCCATAGCGTTTTACAATGAGCAGTTCTTC. Protein product: CAISESIAFYNEQFF.

V is TRBV5-1 and J is TRBJ1-1, with TRBD1 as a possible D gene (5 bases). Germline lookup yields CDR1 SGHRS and CDR2 YFSETQ. V lost 2 bases to trimming and J lost 2 bases, with 10 bases between them. The length of the CDR3 is 14 residues. Written as DNA, the CDR3 is TGCGCCAGCAGCTTTGTGGGGGACAACACTGAAGCTTTCTTT. Encoded protein: CASSFVGDNTEAFF. The full variable domain, its missing parts supplied by reference TRBV5-1 and TRBJ1-1, is KAGVTQTPRYLIKTRGQQVTLSCSPISGHRSVSWYQQTPGQGLQFLFEYFSETQRNKGNFPGRFSGRQFSNSRSEMNVSTLELGDSALYLCASSFVGDNTEAFFGQGTRLTVV.

V usage is TRBV28 and J usage is TRBJ1-2; D is undetermined. CDR3 length: 14 residues. Germline-derived CDR1 and CDR2 are MDHEN and SYDVKM. The V and J ends lost 3 bases and 2 bases respectively, with 10 bases between them. The CDR3 nucleotides are TGTGCCAGCAGTTTTCCAAATTTAAACTATGGCTACACCTTC. It translates to CASSFPNLNYGYTF.

The V gene is TRBV20-1, the J gene TRBJ2-1; D might be TRBD1 (5 bases). The DNA end favors TRBJ2-7, so the J call may be wrong. The CDR3 is 12 amino acids. Germline V CDR1 and CDR2: DFQATT, SNEGSKA (reference sequence). CDR3 sequence (DNA): TGCAGTGCTAGAAAATCAGGGCTCGAGCAGTACTTC. It translates to CSARKSGLEQYF.

This clonotype turned up a few times. The V gene is TRBV20-1, the J gene TRBJ1-5, with 11 nucleotides matching TRBD1. Germline CDR1 is DFQATT and CDR2 is SNEGSKA (reference sequence). V gave up 8 bases and J gave up 5 bases; unmatched junction bases: 2. The CDR3 length is 12 residues. The CDR3 is CSPGQGDQPQHF. CDR3 sequence (DNA): TGCAGTCCGGGACAGGGGGATCAGCCCCAGCATTTT.

The V gene is TRBV7-6, the J gene TRBJ2-1; D remains ambiguous. V shed 5 bases and J shed 1 base, with 15 bases lying between them. This CDR3 has 16 residues. Germline assignment: CDR1 SGHVS and CDR2 FNYEAQ. The CDR3 here is CASSPFLGMSYNEQFF. The CDR3 coding sequence is TGTGCCAGCAGCCCCTTTTTAGGGATGTCCTACAATGAGCAGTTCTTC.

The chain is built from TRBV7-2 and TRBJ1-2; a weak D match, TRBD1 (6 bases). There are 16 residues in the CDR3. Germline V gives CDR1 SGHTA, CDR2 FQGNSA. Between the trimmed V and J ends, which lost 1 base and 11 bases, there was a span of 23 bases. The CDR3 spells CASSLGGGGRNNIYTF. The CDR3 DNA is TGTGCCAGCAGCTTAGGCGGTGGGGGCCGTAATAATATTTACACCTTC.

About this clonotype: An end of the junction does not agree with germline; a read error may underlie this. The chain couples TRBV5-6 to TRBJ2-5; 8 bases are shared with TRBD1. Germline values: CDR1 SGHDT, CDR2 YYEEEE. The CDR3 has 15 amino acids. Here the CDR3 reads CASSQDRVTKETQYF. The CDR3, as DNA: TGCGCCAGCAGTCAGGACAGGGTAACTAAAGAGACCCAGTACTTC. Variable domain in full (rest from reference TRBV5-6 and TRBJ2-5): DAGVTQSPTHLIKTRGQQVTLRCSPKSGHDTVSWYQQALGQGPQFIFQYYEEEERQRGNFPDRFSGHQFPNYSSELNVNALLLGDSALYLCASSQDRVTKETQYFGPGTRLLVL.

There are a few counts of this clonotype. The chain employs TRBV7-2 and TRBJ2-5, with 8 bases matching TRBD2. The germline CDR1 and CDR2 sequences are SGHTA and FQGNSA. The CDR3 runs to 12 residues. The V segment lost 3 bases and the J segment 12 bases; nucleotides outside the gene matches: 6. CDR3 residues: CASSFPSGQKYF. The CDR3 DNA is TGTGCCAGCAGCTTCCCTAGCGGGCAAAAGTACTTC.

V usage is TRBV15 and J usage is TRBJ1-4; D uncertain. CDR1 is LNHNV and CDR2 is YYDKDF in the germline V gene (reference sequence). Trimming removed 0 bases from V and 8 bases from J, with 13 bases in between. The CDR3 spans 15 residues. The CDR3 nucleotides read TGTGCCACCAGCAGAGAAAGAAGAGAGACGGAAAAACTGTTTTTT. This encodes CATSRERRETEKLFF. Together with reference TRBV15 and TRBJ1-4, the CDR3 gives the full variable domain: DAMVIQNPRYQVTQFGKPVTLSCSQTLNHNVMYWYQQKSSQAPKLLFHYYDKDFNNEADTPDNFQSRRPNTSFCFLDIRSPGLGDTAMYLCATSRERRETEKLFFGSGTQLSVL.